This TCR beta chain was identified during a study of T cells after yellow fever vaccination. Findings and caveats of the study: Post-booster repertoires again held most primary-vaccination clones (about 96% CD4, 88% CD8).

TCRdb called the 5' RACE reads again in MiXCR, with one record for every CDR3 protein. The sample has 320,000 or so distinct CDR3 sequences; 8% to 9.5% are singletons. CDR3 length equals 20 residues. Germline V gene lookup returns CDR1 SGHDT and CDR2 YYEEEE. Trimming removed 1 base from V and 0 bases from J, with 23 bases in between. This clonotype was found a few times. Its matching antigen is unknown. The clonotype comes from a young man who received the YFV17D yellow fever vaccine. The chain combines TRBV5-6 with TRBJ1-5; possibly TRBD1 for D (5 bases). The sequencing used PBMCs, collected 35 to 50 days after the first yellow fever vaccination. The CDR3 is CASSLRRGDTLNYSNQPQHF. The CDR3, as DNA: TGTGCCAGCAGCTTGAGACGGGGCGACACCCTAAACTATAGCAATCAGCCCCAGCATTTT. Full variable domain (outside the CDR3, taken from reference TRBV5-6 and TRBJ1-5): DAGVTQSPTHLIKTRGQQVTLRCSPKSGHDTVSWYQQALGQGPQFIFQYYEEEERQRGNFPDRFSGHQFPNYSSELNVNALLLGDSALYLCASSLRRGDTLNYSNQPQHFGDGTRLSIL.